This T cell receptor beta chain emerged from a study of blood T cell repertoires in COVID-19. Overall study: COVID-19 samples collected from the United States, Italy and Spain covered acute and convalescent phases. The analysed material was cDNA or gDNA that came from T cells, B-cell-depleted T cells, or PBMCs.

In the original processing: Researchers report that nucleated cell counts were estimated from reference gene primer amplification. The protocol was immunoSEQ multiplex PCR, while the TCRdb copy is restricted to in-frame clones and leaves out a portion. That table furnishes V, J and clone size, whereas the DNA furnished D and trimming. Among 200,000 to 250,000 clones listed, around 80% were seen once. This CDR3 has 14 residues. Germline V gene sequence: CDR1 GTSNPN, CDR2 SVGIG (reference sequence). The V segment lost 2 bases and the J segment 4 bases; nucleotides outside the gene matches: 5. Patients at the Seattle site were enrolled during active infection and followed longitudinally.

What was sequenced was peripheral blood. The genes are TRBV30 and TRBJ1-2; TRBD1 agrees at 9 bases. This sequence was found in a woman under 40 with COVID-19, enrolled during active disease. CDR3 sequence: CAWSQDRGGYGYTF. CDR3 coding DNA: TGTGCCTGGAGTCAGGACAGGGGCGGCTATGGCTACACCTTC. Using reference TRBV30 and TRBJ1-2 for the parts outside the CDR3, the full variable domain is SQTIHQWPATLVQPVGSPLSLECTVEGTSNPNLYWYRQAAGRGLQLLFYSVGIGQISSEVPQNLSASRPQDRQFILSSKKLLLSDSGFYLCAWSQDRGGYGYTFGSGTRLTVV.